The 2 T cell receptor beta chains listed next were all sequenced from one sample in a study of T-cell reconstitution after alpha-beta-depleted transplantation in children. Preparation of the TCRbeta library was carried out with unique molecular identifiers. Using its own MiXCR run on the PCR reads, TCRdb lists one record per CDR3 protein. Of about 58,000 distinct CDR3 sequences listed, 35% to 55% are singletons. Sequencing used PBMCs, mostly from graft donor cells, obtained 360 days after TCRalphabeta/CD19-depleted stem cell transplant. The receptors shown here come from a male patient under 18 who had a stem cell transplant for acute lymphoblastic leukemia, so the T cells may come from the graft donor.

The J gene is TRBJ2-4, the V gene TRBV20-1; 12 positions agree with TRBD2. Germline V gene sequence: CDR1 DFQATT, CDR2 SNEGSKA (reference sequence). Unmatched junction bases numbered 10, after V lost 5 bases and J lost 8 bases. The CDR3 runs 15 residues. CDR3 coding DNA: TGCAGTGCTTCCGGACTAGCGGGGACGGTAGACATTCAGTACTTC. This codes for CSASGLAGTVDIQYF.

Only a few counts were recorded for this clonotype. The chain uses TRBV10-3 and TRBJ2-1, with D maybe TRBD2 (7 bases). The CDR3 contains 14 residues. The V gene lost 8 bases and the J gene lost 7 bases, with 18 bases spanning the gap. Germline V gives CDR1 ENHRY, CDR2 SYGVKD. The CDR3 DNA follows: TGTGCCATCGGAAGTTGGCGGGGGCTAAATGAGCAGTTCTTC. Protein product: CAIGSWRGLNEQFF.